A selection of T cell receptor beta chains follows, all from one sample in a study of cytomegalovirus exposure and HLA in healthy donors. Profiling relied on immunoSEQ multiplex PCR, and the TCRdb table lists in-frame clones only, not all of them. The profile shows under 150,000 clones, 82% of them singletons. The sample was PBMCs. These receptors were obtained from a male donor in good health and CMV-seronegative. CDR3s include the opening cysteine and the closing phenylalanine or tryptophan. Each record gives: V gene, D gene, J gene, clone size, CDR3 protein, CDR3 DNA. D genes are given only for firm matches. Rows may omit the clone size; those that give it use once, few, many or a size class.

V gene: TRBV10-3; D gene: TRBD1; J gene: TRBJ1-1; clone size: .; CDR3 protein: CAISAGTGDNTEAFF; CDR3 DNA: TGTGCCATCAGTGCGGGGACAGGCGATAACACTGAAGCTTTCTTT
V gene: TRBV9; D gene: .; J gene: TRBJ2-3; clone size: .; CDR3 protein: CASSVGSSGYTDTQYF; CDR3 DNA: TGTGCCAGCAGCGTAGGGAGCAGCGGATACACAGATACGCAGTATTTT
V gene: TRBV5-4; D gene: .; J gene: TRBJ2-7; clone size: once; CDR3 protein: CASSVTGTSFEQYF; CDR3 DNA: TGTGCCAGCAGCGTGACAGGAACCTCCTTCGAGCAGTACTTC
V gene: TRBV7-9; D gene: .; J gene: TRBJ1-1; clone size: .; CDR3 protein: CASSPHLGQNEAFF; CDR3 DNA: TGTGCCAGCAGCCCCCATTTGGGCCAGAATGAAGCTTTCTTT
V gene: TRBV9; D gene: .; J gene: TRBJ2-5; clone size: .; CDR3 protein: CASSTGGVGLLPYVQYF; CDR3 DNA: TGTGCCAGCAGCACCGGGGGAGTAGGACTCTTACCCTATGTGCAGTACTTC
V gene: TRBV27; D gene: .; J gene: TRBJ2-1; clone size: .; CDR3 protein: CASSDRGSSYNEQLF; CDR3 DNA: TGTGCCAGCAGTGATCGGGGGAGCTCCTACAATGAGCAGCTCTTC
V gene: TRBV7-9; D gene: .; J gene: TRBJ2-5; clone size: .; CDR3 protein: CASSSHPSAQETQYF; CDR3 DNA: TGTGCCAGCAGCTCCCACCCCAGCGCACAAGAGACCCAGTACTTC
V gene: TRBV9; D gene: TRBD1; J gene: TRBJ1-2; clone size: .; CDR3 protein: CASSPTPDRANGYTF; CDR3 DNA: TGTGCCAGCAGCCCTACACCGGACAGGGCAAACGGCTACACCTTC
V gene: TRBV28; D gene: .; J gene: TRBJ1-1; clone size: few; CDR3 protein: CASSPRDNSHTEAFF; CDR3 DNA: TGTGCCAGCAGTCCCCGGGATAACTCGCACACTGAAGCTTTCTTT
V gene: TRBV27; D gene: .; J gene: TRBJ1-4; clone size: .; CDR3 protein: CASSLGGAGNEKLFF; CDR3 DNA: TGTGCCAGCAGTTTGGGGGGGGCAGGGAATGAAAAACTGTTTTTT
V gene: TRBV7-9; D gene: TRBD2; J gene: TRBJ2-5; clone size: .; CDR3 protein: CASSLALAGGETQYF; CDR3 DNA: TGTGCCAGCAGCTTAGCACTAGCGGGAGGAGAGACCCAGTACTTC
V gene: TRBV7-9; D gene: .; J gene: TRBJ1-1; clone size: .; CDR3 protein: CASSLAWGHTEAFF; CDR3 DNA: TGTGCCAGCAGCTTAGCGTGGGGGCACACTGAAGCTTTCTTT
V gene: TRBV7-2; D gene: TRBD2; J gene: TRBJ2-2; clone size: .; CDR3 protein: CASSLTSGGVTGELFF; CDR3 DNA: TGTGCCAGCAGCTTAACTAGCGGGGGCGTGACCGGGGAGCTGTTTTTT
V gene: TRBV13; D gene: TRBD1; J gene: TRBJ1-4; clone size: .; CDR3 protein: CASSRTGLSEKLFF; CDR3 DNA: TGTGCCAGCAGCCGGACAGGATTGAGTGAAAAACTGTTTTTT
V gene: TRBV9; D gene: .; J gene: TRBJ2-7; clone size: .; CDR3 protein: CASSVGIYSGESSYEQYF; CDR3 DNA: TGTGCCAGCAGCGTAGGAATATATAGCGGCGAAAGCTCCTACGAGCAGTACTTC
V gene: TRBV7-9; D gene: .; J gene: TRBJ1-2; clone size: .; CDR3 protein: CASSFAGEAAGDGYTF; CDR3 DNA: TGTGCCAGCAGCTTCGCTGGGGAGGCAGCTGGGGATGGCTACACCTTC
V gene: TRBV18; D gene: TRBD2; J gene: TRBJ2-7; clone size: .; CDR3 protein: CASSPLNSGRDEQYF; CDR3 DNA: TGTGCCAGCTCACCCCTCAATAGCGGGAGGGACGAGCAGTACTTC
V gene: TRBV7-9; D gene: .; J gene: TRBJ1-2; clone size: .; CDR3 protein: CASSPTSGSQNYGYTF; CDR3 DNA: TGTGCCAGCAGCCCGACCTCAGGTTCTCAAAACTATGGCTACACCTTC
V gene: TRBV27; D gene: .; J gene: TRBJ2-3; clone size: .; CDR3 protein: CASKQTGTDTQYF; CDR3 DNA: TGTGCCAGCAAACAGACCGGCACAGATACGCAGTATTTT
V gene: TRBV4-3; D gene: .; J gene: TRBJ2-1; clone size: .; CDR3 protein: CASSQGGFTYNEQFF; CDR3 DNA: TGCGCCAGCAGCCAAGGAGGGTTTACCTACAATGAGCAGTTCTTC
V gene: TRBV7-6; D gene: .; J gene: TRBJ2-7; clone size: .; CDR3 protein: CASSLGGGDEQYF; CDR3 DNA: TGTGCCAGCAGCCTAGGGGGAGGGGACGAGCAGTACTTC
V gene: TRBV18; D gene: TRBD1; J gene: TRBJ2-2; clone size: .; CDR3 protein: CASSANRGTGELFF; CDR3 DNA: TGTGCCAGCTCAGCTAACAGGGGTACCGGGGAGCTGTTTTTT
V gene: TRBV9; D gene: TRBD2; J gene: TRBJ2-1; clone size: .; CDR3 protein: CASSVEGLAALAYNEQFF; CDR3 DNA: TGTGCCAGCAGCGTAGAGGGACTAGCGGCGTTAGCCTACAATGAGCAGTTCTTC
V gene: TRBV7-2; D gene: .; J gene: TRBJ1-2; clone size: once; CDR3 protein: CASSGREPDGYTF; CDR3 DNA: TGTGCCAGCAGCGGCCGGGAACCTGATGGCTACACCTTC
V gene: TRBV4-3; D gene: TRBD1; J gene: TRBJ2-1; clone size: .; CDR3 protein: CASSQDPPTGYNEQFF; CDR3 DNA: TGCGCCAGCAGCCAAGACCCTCCGACAGGGTACAATGAGCAGTTCTTC
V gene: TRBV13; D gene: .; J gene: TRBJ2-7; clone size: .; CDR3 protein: CASSSGGTSFEQYF; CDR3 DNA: TGTGCCAGCAGCTCTGGGGGGACTTCCTTCGAGCAGTACTTC
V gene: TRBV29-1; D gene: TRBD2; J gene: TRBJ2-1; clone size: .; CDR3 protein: CSVRTSGRGGQFF; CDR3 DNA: TGCAGCGTCCGGACTAGCGGGAGAGGGGGGCAGTTCTTC
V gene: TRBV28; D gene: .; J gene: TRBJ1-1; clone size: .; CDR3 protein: CASSMGGNTEAFF; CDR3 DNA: TGTGCCAGCAGTATGGGGGGAAACACTGAAGCTTTCTTT
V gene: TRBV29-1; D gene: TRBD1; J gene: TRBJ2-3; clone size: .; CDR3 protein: CSYRGSGTDTQYF; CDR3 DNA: TGCAGCTACAGGGGAAGTGGCACAGATACGCAGTATTTT
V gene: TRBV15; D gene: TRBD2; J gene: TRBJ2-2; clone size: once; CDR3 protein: CATSSGRTSYRTGELFF; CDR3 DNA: TGTGCCACCAGCAGCGGAAGGACTAGTTACCGTACCGGGGAGCTGTTTTTT
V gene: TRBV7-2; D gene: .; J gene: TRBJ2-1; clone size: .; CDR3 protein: CASSLVAGMGGSYNEQFF; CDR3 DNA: TGTGCCAGCAGCTTAGTTGCCGGAATGGGGGGCTCCTACAATGAGCAGTTCTTC
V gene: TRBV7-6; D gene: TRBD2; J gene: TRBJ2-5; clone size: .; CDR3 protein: CASSFSGGGRGETQYF; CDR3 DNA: TGTGCCAGCAGCTTCTCCGGAGGCGGGAGGGGGGAGACCCAGTACTTC
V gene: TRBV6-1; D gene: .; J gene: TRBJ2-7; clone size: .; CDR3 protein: CASSEALGYEQYF; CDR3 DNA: TGTGCCAGCAGTGAAGCGCTAGGCTACGAGCAGTACTTC
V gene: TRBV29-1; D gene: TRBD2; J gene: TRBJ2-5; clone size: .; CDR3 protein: CSVDSVAGGPETQYF; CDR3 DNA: TGCAGCGTTGATAGCGTAGCGGGGGGCCCAGAGACCCAGTACTTC
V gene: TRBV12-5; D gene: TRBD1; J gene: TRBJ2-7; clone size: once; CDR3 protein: CASGLQGTGIWSLGCYEQYF; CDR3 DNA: TGTGCTAGTGGTTTGCAGGGGACAGGGATTTGGTCGTTGGGTTGTTACGAGCAGTACTTC
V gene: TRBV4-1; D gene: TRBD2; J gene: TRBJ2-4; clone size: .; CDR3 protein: CASSLGGPGTTLAKNIQYF; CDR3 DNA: TGCGCCAGCAGCCTCGGGGGACCCGGGACTACCCTAGCCAAAAACATTCAGTACTTC
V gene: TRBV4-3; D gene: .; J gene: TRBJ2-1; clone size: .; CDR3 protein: CASSQGRELVFNEQFF; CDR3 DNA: TGCGCCAGCAGCCAGGGTAGGGAGTTGGTTTTCAATGAGCAGTTCTTC
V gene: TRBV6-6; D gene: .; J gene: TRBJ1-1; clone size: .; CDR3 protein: CASSYISGNTEAFF; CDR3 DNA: TGTGCCAGCAGTTACATTTCGGGGAACACTGAAGCTTTCTTT
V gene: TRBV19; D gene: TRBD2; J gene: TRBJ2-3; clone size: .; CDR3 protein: CASTRTSGGTDTQYF; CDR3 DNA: TGTGCCAGTACCAGGACTAGCGGGGGCACAGATACGCAGTATTTT
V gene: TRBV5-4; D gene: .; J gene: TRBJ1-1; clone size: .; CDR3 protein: CASSLGGNTEAFF; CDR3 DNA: TGTGCCAGCAGCTTAGGGGGGAACACTGAAGCTTTCTTT
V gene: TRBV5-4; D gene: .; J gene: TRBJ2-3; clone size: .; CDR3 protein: CASSPLSTDTQYF; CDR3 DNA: TGTGCCAGCAGCCCTCTAAGTACAGATACGCAGTATTTT
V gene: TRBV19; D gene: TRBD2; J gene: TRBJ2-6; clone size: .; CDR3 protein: CASRRIAGGVGANVLTF; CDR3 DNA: TGTGCCAGTAGGAGAATAGCGGGAGGTGTTGGGGCCAACGTCCTGACTTTC
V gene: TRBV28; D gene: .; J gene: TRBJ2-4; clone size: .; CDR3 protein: CASSRQPGLSGNIQYF; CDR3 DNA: TGTGCCAGCAGTCGGCAACCCGGGCTCAGCGGAAACATTCAGTACTTC